The next 5 T cell receptor beta chains were all read from a single sample in a study of blood T cell repertoires in COVID-19. Data came from immunoSEQ multiplex PCR; TCRdb stores just in-frame clones and leaves some out. Of 450,000 to 500,000 clones listed, approximately 85% are singletons. Source material: peripheral blood. The source is a human donor in a cohort sampled during active COVID-19.

V usage is TRBV6-5 and J usage is TRBJ1-2; possible D gene TRBD1, 6 bases. The CDR3 contains 11 residues. Trimming removed 8 bases at V and 5 bases at J, with 9 bases between. CDR1 and CDR2 (germline): MNHEY, SVGAGI. CDR3: CASARGYGYTF. The CDR3 DNA sequence: TGTGCCAGCGCGAGGGGGTATGGCTACACCTTC.

V is TRBV3-1 (or the pseudogene TRBV3-2) and J is TRBJ1-6; D might be TRBD1 (5 bases). V lost 0 bases and J 6 bases, leaving 21 bases between the germline ends. Germline CDR1 LGHDT, CDR2 YNNKEL (reference sequence). The CDR3 runs to 19 residues. CDR3 loop: CASSQEGEGRVIVNSPLHF. The CDR3 DNA reads as TGTGCCAGCAGCCAAGAAGGGGAGGGGCGGGTGATTGTTAATTCACCCCTCCACTTT.

This rearrangement joins TRBV12-5 to TRBJ2-1, with 7 bases aligning to TRBD2. Germline CDR1 reads LGHNT; CDR2 reads FRNRAP. The CDR3 is made up of 14 amino acids. V trimming: 7 bases; J trimming: 4 bases; junction bases outside the gene matches: 7. In DNA, the CDR3 is TGTGCTAGTGCCCTAGCGGAAGTATACAATGAGCAGTTCTTC. As protein: CASALAEVYNEQFF.

The chain combines TRBV18 with TRBJ1-1; 10 positions agree with TRBD1. The germline V gene encodes CDR1 KGHSH and CDR2 LQKENI. With V trimmed by 1 base and J by 8 bases, 4 bases remained unmatched. The length of the CDR3 is 14 residues. CDR3 region: CASSPLGQGHEAFF. CDR3 DNA sequence: TGTGCCAGCTCACCACTGGGACAGGGGCACGAAGCTTTCTTT.

The chain carries TRBV7-2 and TRBJ1-1, with 7 nucleotides matching TRBD1. V lost 5 bases, J lost 2 bases, and 8 bases stayed unmatched. The CDR3 is made up of 15 amino acids. CDR1 and CDR2 from the germline V gene are SGHTA and FQGNSA. CDR3 bases: TGTGCCAGCAGCCAACCAACAGGGGTAAACACTGAAGCTTTCTTT. Translated: CASSQPTGVNTEAFF.